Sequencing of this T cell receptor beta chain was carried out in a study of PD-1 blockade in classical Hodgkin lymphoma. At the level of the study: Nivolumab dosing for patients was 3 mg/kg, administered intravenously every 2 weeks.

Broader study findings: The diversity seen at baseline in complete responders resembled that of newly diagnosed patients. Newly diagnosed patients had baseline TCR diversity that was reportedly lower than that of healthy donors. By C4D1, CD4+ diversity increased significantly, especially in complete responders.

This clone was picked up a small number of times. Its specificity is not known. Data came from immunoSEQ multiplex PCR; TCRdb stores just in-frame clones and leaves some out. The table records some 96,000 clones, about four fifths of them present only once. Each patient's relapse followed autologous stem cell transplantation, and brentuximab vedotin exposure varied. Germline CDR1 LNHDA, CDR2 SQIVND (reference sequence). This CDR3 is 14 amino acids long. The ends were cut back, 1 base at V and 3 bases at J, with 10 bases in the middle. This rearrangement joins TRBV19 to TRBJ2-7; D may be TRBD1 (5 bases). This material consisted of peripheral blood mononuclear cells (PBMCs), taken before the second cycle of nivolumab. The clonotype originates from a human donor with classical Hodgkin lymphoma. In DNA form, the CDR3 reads TGTGCCAGTAGTATAGCCCCAGGGAACTACGAGCAGTACTTC. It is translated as CASSIAPGNYEQYF.